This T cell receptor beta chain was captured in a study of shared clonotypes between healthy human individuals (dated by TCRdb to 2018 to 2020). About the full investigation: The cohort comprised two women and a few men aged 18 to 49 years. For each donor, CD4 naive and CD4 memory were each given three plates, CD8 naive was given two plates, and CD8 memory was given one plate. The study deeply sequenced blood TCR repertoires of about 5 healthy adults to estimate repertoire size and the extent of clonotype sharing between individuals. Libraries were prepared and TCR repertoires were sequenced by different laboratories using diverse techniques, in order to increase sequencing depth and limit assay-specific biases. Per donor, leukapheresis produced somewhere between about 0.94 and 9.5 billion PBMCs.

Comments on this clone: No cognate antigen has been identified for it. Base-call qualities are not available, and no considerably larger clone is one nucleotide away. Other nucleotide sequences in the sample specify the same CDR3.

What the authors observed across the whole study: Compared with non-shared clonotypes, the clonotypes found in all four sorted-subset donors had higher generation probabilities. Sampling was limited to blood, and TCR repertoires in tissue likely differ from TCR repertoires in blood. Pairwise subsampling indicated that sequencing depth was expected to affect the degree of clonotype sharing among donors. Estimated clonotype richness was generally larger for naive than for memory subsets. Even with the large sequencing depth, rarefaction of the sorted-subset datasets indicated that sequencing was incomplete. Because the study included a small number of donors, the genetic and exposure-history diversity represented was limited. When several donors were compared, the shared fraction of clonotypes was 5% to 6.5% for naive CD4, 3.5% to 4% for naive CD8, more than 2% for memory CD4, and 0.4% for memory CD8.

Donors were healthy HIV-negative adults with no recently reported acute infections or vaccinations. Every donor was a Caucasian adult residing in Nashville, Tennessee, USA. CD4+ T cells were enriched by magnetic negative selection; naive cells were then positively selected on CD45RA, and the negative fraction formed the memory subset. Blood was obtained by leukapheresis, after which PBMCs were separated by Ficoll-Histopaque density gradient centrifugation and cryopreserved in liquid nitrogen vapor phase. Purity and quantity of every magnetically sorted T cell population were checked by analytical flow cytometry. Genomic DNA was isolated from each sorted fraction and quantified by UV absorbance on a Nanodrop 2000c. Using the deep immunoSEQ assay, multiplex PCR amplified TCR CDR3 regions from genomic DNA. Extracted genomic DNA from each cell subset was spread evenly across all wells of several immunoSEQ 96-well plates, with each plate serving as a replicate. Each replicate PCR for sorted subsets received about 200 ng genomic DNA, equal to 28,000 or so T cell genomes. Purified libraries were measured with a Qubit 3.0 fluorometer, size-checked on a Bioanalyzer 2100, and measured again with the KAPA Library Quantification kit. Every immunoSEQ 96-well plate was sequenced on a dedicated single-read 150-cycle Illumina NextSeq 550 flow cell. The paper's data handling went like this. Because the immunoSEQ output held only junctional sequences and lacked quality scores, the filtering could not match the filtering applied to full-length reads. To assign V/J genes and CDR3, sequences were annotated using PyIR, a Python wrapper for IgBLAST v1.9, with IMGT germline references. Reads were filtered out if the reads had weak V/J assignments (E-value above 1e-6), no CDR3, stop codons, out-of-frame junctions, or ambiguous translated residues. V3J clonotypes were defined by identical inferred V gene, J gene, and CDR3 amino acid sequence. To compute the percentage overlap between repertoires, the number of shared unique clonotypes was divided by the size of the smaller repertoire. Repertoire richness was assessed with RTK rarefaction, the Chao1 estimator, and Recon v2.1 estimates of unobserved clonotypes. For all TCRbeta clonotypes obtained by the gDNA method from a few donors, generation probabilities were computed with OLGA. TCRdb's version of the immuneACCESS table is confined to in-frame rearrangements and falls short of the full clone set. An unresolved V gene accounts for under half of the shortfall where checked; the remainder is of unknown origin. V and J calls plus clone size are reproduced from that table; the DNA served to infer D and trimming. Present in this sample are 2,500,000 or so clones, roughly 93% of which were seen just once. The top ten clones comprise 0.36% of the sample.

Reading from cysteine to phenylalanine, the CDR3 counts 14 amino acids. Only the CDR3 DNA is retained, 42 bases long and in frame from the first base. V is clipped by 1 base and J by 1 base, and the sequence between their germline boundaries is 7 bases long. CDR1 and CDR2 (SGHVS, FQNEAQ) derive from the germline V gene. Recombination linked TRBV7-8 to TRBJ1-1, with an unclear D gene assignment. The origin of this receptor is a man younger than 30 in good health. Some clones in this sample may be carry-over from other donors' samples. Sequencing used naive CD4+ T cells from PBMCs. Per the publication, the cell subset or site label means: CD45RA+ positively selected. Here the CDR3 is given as CASSLVVGNTEAFF. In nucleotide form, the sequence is TGTGCCAGCAGCTTAGTGGTCGGGAACACTGAAGCTTTCTTT.